Listed below are T cell receptor beta chains from one sample, sequenced in a study of control samples from healthy donors and cancer patients. Sequencing was performed with immunoSEQ multiplex PCR; in TCRdb, only in-frame clones are kept and a portion is missing. The table lists 200,000 to 250,000 clones, just under 95% of them singletons. The sequencing input was blood. The receptors here all came from a man aged 50 to 60 in good health. Each CDR3 is given without its conserved first and last residue.

v_call	j_call	cdr3_aa
TRBV15	TRBJ1-2	ATSSRQETNYGYT
TRBV12-3/TRBV12-4	TRBJ2-2	ASAGRGGELF
TRBV4-3	TRBJ1-5	ASSQEVGGGQPQH
TRBV12-3/TRBV12-4	TRBJ1-1	ASSSRDRGTF
TRBV4-1	TRBJ1-1	ASSQLAWPNTEAF
TRBV4-1	TRBJ2-1	ASSQDGLSYNEQF
TRBV19	TRBJ1-4	ASSIREKLF
TRBV28	TRBJ1-4	ASSSQGSLNEKLF
TRBV7-9	TRBJ1-2	ASSVTNYGYT
TRBV21-1	TRBJ1-2	ASSPPTGEGYT
TRBV11-3	TRBJ2-2	ASSLAGSTGELF
TRBV9	TRBJ2-7	ASSESSGTGGVPYEQY